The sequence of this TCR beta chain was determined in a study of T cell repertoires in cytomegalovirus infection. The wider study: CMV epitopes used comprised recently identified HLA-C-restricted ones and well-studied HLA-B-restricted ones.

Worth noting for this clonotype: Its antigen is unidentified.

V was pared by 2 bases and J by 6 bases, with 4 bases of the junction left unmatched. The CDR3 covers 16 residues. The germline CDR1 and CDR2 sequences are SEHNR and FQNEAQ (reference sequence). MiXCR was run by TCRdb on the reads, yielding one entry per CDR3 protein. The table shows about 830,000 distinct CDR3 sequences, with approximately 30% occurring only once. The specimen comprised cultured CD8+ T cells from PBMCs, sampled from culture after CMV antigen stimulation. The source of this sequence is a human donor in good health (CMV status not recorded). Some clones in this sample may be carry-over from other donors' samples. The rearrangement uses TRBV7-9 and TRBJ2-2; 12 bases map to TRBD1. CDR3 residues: CASSLPRDRGPGELFF. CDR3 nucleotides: TGTGCCAGCAGCTTACCCAGGGACAGGGGGCCCGGGGAGCTGTTTTTT.